This T cell receptor (beta chain) was retrieved from a study of technical replicates of blood from several donors. Some clones are missing from TCRdb's copy, which holds only in-frame ones; the method was immunoSEQ multiplex PCR. In the table there are 75,000 to 100,000 clones, approximately 94% of which are singletons. The CDR3 is 15 residues long. The V segment lost 6 bases and the J segment 4 bases; nucleotides outside the gene matches: 10. CDR1 is KGHSH and CDR2 is LQKENI in the germline V gene. Source material: T cells isolated from PBMCs. The chain recombines TRBV18 with TRBJ1-2; TRBD1 matches 8 bases. The TCR comes from a human donor in good health. CDR3 DNA sequence: TGTGCCAGCTCGACTAGGACAGGGCGAAGCTATGGCTACACCTTC. Its protein is CASSTRTGRSYGYTF. The full variable domain, in which reference TRBV18 and TRBJ1-2 provide the parts outside the CDR3, is NAGVMQNPRHLVRRRGQEARLRCSPMKGHSHVYWYRQLPEEGLKFMVYLQKENIIDESGMPKERFSAEFPKEGPSILRIQQVVRGDSAAYFCASSTRTGRSYGYTFGSGTRLTVV.